Sequencing of this TCR beta chain was carried out in a study of early T cells in non-severe SARS-CoV-2 infection. Study in general: Unsorted whole-blood RNA was sequenced in bulk, leaving chains unpaired.

Individual cDNA molecules received unique molecular identifiers during library preparation. TCRdb recomputed calls from the 5' RACE reads with MiXCR, one row per CDR3 protein. This sample carries about 28,000 distinct CDR3 sequences, 5.6% of them seen once, and the ten largest clones take almost 25%. In this sample, this clonotype turned up many times. The target antigen is unknown. General observations from the study: Anti-spike CD8 responses were favored by VDJdb matching, which missed private and CD4 specificities.

The junction had 5 bases not matched to a gene; V was cut back by 5 bases and J by 2 bases. The CDR3 runs 14 residues. CDR1 and CDR2 from the germline V gene are LNHDA and SQIVND (reference sequence). The sequence was collected from an adult who was a healthcare worker with PCR-confirmed SARS-CoV-2 infection or an uninfected control (not recorded which). The J gene is TRBJ1-2, the V gene TRBV19; TRBD1 matches 7 bases. What was sequenced was whole blood. This chain's CDR3 is CASSETGRNYGYTF. In DNA form, the CDR3 reads TGTGCCAGTAGTGAGACAGGGAGGAACTATGGCTACACCTTC.